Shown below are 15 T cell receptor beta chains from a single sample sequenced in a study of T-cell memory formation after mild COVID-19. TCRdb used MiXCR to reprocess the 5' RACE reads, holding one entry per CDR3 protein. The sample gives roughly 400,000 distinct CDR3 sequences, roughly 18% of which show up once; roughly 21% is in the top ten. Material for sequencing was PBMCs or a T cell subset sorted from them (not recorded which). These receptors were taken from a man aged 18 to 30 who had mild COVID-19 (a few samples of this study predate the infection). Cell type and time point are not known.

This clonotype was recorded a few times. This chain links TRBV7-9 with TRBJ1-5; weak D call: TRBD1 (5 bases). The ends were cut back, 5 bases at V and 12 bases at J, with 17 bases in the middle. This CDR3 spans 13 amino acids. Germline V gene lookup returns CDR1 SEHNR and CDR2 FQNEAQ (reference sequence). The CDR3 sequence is CASSPGPQGIQHF. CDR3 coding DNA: TGTGCCAGCAGCCCGGGCCCCCAGGGCATCCAGCATTTT. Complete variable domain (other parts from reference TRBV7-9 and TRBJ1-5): DTGVSQNPRHKITKRGQNVTFRCDPISEHNRLYWYRQTLGQGPEFLTYFQNEAQLEKSRLLSDRFSAERPKGSFSTLEIQRTEQGDSAMYLCASSPGPQGIQHFGDGTRLSIL.

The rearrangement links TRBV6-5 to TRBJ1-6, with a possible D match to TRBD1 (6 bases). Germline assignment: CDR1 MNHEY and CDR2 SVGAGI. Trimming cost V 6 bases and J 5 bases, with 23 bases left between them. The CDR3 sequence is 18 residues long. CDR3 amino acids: CASSPTPRGGRHNSPLHF. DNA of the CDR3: TGTGCCAGCAGCCCCACCCCCAGGGGAGGTCGGCATAATTCACCCCTCCACTTT.

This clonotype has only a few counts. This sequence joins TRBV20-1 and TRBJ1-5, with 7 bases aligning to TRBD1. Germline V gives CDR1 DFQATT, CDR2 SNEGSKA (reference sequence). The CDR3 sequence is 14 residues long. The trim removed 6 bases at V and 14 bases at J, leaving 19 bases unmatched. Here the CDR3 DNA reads TGCAGTGCAGAGCAGGGGGGAAGCAATCAGAAAAAGCATTTT. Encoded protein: CSAEQGGSNQKKHF.

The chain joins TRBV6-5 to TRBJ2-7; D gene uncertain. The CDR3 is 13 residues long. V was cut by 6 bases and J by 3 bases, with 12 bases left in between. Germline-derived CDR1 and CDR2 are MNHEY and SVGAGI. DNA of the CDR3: TGTGCCAGCAGCCGGACGGACGGCTACGAGCAGTACGTC. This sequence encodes CASSRTDGYEQYV.

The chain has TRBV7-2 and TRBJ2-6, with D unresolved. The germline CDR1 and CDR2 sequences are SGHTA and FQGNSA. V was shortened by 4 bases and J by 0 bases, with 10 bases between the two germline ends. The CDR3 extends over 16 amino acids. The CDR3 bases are TGTGCCAGCAGCTCCTACACGGCCTCTGGGGCCAACGTCCTGACTTTC. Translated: CASSSYTASGANVLTF.

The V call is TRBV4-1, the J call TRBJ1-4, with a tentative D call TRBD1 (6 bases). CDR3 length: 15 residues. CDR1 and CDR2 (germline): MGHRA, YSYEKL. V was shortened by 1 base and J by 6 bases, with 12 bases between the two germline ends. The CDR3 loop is CASSQVRGRYEKLFF. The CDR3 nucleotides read TGCGCCAGCAGCCAAGTCCGGGGGCGGTATGAAAAACTGTTTTTT.

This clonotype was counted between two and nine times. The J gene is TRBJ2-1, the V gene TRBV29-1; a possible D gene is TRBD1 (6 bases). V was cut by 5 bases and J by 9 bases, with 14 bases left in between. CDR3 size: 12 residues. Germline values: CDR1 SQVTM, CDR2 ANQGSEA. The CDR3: CSVCPGVGEQFF. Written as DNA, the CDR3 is TGCAGCGTTTGCCCAGGGGTTGGTGAGCAGTTCTTC.

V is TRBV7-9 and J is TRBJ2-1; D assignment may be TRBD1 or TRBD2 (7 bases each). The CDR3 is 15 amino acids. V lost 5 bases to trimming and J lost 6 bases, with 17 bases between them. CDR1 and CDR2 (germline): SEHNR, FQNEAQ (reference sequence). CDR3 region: CASSQGTAGSNEQFF. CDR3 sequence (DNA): TGTGCCAGCAGCCAGGGGACAGCGGGGAGCAATGAGCAGTTCTTC.

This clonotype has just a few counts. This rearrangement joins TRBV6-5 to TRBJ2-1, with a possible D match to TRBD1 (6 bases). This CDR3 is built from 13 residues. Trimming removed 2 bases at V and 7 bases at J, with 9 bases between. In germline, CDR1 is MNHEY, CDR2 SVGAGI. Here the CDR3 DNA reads TGTGCCAGCAGTTACGGAAGGGGGAATGAGCAGTTCTTC. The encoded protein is CASSYGRGNEQFF.

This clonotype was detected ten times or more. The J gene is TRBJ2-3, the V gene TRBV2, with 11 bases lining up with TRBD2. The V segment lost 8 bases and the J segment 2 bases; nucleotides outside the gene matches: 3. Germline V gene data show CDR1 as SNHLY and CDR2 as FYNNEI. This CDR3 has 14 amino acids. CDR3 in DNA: TGTGCCAGCCGTAGCGGGGGGGACACAGATACGCAGTATTTT. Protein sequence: CASRSGGDTDTQYF.

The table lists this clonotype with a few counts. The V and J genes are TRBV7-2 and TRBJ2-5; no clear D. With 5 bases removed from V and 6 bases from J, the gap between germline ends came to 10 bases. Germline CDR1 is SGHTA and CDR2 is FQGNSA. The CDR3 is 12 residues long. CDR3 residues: CASSPWTKTQYF. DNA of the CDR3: TGTGCCAGCAGCCCCTGGACGAAGACCCAGTACTTC.

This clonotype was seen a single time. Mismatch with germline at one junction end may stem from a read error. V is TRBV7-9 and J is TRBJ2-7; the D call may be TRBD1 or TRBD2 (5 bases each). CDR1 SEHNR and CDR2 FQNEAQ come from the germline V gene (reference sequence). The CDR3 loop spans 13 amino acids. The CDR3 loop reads CARSSGPLSEQYF. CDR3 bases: TGTGCCAGAAGCTCGGGGCCCTTATCCGAGCAGTACTTC.

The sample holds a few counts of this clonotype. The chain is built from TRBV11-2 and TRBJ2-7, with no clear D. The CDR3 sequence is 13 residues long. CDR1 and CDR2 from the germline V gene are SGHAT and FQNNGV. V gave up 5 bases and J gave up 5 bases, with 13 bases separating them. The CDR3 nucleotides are TGTGCCAGCAGCATCCAGACTTCCCACGAGCAGTACGTC. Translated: CASSIQTSHEQYV.

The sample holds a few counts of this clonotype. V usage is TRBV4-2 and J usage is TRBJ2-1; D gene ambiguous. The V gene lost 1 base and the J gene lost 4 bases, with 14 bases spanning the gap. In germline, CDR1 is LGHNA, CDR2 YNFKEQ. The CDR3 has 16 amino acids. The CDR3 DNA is TGTGCCAGCAGCCAAGGGCAGGCCCTCCTATACAATGAGCAGTTCTTC. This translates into CASSQGQALLYNEQFF.

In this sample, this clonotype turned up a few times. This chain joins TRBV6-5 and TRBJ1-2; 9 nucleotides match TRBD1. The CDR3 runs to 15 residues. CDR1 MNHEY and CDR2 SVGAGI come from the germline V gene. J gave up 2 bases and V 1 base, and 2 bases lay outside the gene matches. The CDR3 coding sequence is TGTGCCAGCAGTTACTACGGGACAGGGAACTATGGCTACACCTTC. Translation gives CASSYYGTGNYGYTF.